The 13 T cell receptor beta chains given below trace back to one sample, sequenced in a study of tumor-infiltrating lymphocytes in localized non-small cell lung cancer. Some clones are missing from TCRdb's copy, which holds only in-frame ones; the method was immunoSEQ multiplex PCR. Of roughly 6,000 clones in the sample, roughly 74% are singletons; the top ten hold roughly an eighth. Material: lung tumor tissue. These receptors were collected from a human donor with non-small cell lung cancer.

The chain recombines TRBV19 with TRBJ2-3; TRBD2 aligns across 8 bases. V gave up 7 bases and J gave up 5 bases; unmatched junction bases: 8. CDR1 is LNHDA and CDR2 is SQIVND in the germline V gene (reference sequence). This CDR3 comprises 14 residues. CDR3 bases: TGTGCCAGTAACAAGCGGGAGTTGGTAGATACGCAGTATTTT. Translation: CASNKRELVDTQYF.

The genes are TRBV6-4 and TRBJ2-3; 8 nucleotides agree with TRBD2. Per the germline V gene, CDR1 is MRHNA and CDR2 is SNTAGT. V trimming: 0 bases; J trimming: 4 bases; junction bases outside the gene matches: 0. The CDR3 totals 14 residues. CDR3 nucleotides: TGTGCCAGCAGTGACTCTAGCGGGGCAGATACGCAGTATTTT. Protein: CASSDSSGADTQYF.

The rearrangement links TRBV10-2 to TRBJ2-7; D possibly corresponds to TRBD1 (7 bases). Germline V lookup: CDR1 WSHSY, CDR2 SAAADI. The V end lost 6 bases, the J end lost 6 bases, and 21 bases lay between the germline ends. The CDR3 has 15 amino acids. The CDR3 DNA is TGCGCCAGCAGAGCGGTGAACAGGGGACTCCCCGAGCAGTACTTC. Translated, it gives CASRAVNRGLPEQYF.

The CDR3 region is CASSQDPGQGSYEQYF. DNA of the CDR3: TGTGCCAGCAGCCAAGATCCCGGACAGGGTTCCTACGAGCAGTACTTC. The chain is built from TRBV14 and TRBJ2-7; 8 bases are a match to TRBD1. The CDR3 loop spans 16 amino acids. The junction had 5 bases not matched to a gene; V was cut back by 0 bases and J by 1 base. CDR1 SGHDN and CDR2 FVKESK come from the germline V gene.

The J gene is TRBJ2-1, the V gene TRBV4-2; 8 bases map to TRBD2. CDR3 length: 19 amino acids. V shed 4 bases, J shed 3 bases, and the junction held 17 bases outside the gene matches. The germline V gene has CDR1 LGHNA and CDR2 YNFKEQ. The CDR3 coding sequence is TGTGCCAGCAGCCGTAGTGCCGTGGCGGGAGGCTCCATCTACAATGAGCAGTTCTTC. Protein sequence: CASSRSAVAGGSIYNEQFF.

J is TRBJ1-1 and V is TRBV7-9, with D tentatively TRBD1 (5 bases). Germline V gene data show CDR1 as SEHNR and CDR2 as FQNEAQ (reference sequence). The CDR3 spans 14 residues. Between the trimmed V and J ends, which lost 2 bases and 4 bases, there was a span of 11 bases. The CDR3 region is CASSLPGGGTEAFF. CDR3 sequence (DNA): TGTGCCAGCAGCTTACCGGGCGGGGGCACTGAAGCTTTCTTT.

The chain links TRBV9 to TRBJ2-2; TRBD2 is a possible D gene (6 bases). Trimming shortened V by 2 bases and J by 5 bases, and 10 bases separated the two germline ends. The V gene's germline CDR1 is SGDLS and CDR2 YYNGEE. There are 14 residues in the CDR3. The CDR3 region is CASSVGSITGELFF. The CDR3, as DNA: TGTGCCAGCAGCGTCGGGAGCATTACCGGGGAGCTGTTTTTT. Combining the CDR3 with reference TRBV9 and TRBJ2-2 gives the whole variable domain DSGVTQTPKHLITATGQRVTLRCSPRSGDLSVYWYQQSLDQGLQFLIQYYNGEERAKGNILERFSAQQFPDLHSELNLSSLELGDSALYFCASSVGSITGELFFGEGSRLTVL.

Here the CDR3 reads CASSGQWNEQFF. For the CDR3, the DNA is TGTGCCAGCAGCGGACAGTGGAATGAGCAGTTCTTC. The J gene is TRBJ2-1, the V gene TRBV9, with D maybe TRBD1 (5 bases). Germline V lookup: CDR1 SGDLS, CDR2 YYNGEE. The CDR3 runs 12 residues. Deletions cut 3 bases from V and 7 bases from J, with 8 bases between.

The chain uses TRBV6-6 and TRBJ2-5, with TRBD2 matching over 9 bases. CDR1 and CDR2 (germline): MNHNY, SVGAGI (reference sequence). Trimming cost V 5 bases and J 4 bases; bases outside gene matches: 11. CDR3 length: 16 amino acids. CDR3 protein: CASSISGGAKPETQYF. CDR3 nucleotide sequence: TGTGCCAGCAGTATTAGCGGGGGCGCCAAACCAGAGACCCAGTACTTC.

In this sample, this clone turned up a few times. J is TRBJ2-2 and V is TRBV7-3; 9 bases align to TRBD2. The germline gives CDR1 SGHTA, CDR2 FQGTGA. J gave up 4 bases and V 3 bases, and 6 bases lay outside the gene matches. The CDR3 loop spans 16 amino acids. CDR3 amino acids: CASSFLAGAGTGELFF. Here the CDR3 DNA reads TGTGCCAGCAGCTTCTTAGCGGGAGCCGGCACCGGGGAGCTGTTTTTT. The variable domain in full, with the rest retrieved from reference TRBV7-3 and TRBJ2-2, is GAGVSQTPSNKVTEKGKYVELRCDPISGHTALYWYRQSLGQGPEFLIYFQGTGAADDSGLPNDRFFAVRPEGSVSTLKIQRTERGDSAVYLCASSFLAGAGTGELFFGEGSRLTVL.

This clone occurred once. CDR3 protein: CASSLNVGVNEQFF. CDR3 DNA: TGCGCCAGCAGCTTGAACGTTGGTGTTAATGAGCAGTTCTTC. The chain employs TRBV5-1 and TRBJ2-1; D is unresolved. Germline values: CDR1 SGHRS, CDR2 YFSETQ. V dropped 1 base and J dropped 7 bases, with 12 bases sitting between them. The CDR3 totals 14 residues.

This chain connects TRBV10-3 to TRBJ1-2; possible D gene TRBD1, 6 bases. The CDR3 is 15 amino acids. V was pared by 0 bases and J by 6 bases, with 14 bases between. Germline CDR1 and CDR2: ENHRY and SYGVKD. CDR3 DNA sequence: TGTGCCATCAGTGAGTCGCCCCAGGGGCTGAATGGCTACACCTTC. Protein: CAISESPQGLNGYTF.

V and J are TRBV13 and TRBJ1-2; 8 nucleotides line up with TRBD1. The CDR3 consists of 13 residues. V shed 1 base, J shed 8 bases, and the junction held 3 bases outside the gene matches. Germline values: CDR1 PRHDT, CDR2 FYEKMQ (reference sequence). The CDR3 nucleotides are TGTGCCAGCAGCTTAGCGACAGGGGAAGGCTACACCTTC. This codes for CASSLATGEGYTF.